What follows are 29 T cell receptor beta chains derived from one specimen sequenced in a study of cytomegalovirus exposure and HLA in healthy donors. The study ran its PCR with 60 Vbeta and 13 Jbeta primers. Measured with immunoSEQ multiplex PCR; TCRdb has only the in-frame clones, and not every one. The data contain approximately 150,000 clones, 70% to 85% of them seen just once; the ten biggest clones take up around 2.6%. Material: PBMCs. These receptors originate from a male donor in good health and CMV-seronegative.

CDR3 region: CASSWGGTEQYF. The CDR3 DNA follows: TGTGCCAGCAGCTGGGGCGGGACGGAGCAGTACTTC. This chain connects TRBV5-4 to TRBJ2-7, with D perhaps matching TRBD2 (6 bases). The CDR3 has 12 residues. The germline V gene has CDR1 SGHNT and CDR2 YYREEE (reference sequence). V was shortened by 3 bases and J by 7 bases, with 11 bases between the two germline ends.

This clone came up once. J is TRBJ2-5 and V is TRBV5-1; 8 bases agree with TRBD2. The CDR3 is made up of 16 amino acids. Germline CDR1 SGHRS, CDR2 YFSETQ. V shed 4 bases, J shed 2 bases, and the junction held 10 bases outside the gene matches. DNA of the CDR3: TGCGCCAGCAGCCCAGGTCCCAGCGGGAGTCAAGAGACCCAGTACTTC. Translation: CASSPGPSGSQETQYF.

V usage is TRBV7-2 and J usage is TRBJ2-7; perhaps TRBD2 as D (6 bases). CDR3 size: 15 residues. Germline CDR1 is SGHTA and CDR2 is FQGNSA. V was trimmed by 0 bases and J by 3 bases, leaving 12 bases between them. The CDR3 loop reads CASSLASAGSYEQYF. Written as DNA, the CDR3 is TGTGCCAGCAGCTTAGCCTCTGCGGGAAGCTACGAGCAGTACTTC.

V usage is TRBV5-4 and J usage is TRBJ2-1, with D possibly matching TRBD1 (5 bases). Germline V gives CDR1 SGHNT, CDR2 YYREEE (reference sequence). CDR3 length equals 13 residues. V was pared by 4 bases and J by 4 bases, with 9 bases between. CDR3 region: CASSKDIYNEQFF. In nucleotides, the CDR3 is TGTGCCAGCAGCAAGGACATTTACAATGAGCAGTTCTTC.

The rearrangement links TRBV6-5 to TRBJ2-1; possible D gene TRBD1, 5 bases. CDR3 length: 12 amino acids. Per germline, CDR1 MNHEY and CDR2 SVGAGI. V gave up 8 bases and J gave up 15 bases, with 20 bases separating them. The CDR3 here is CASENWGTGRFF. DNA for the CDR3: TGTGCCAGCGAAAATTGGGGAACAGGTCGGTTCTTC.

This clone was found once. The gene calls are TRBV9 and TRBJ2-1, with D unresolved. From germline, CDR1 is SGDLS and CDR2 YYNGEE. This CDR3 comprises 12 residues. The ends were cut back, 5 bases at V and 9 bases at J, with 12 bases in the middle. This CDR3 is CASSLSTGEQFF. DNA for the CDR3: TGTGCCAGCAGTTTGTCCACGGGTGAGCAGTTCTTC.

The CDR3 nucleotides read TGTGCCAGCAGCTTTCGGAGAAGTACCTACGAGCAGTACTTC. This translates into CASSFRRSTYEQYF. This chain joins TRBV13 and TRBJ2-5; D is unresolved. TRBJ2-7 explains the end of the DNA better; the J call may be wrong. CDR3 length: 14 residues. Germline loops: CDR1 PRHDT, CDR2 FYEKMQ (reference sequence).

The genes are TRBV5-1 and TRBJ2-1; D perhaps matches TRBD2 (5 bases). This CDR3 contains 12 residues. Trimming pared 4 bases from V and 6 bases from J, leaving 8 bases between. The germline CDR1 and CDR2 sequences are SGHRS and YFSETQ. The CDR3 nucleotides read TGCGCCAGCAGCCCGAGCGGCAATGAGCAGTTCTTC. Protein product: CASSPSGNEQFF.

CDR3 loop: CASRAGRSRITDTQYF. The DNA for the CDR3 is TGTGCCAGCAGGGCCGGGAGATCCCGGATAACAGATACGCAGTATTTT. This chain connects TRBV2 to TRBJ2-3; TRBD2 might be the D (6 bases). The CDR3 is made up of 16 amino acids. Per germline, CDR1 SNHLY and CDR2 FYNNEI. V shed 6 bases and J shed 3 bases, with 19 bases lying between them.

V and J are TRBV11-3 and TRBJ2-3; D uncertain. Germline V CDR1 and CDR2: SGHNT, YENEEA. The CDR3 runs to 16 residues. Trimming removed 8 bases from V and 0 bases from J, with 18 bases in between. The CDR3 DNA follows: TGTGCCAGCTCCTCGGGTTCCGGTATGAGCACAGATACGCAGTATTTT. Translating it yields CASSSGSGMSTDTQYF.

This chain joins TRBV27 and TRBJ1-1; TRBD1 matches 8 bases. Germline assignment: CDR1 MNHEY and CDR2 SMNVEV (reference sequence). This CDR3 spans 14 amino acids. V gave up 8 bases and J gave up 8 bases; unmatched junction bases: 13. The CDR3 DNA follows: TGTGCCAGCTGCAAGACAGGGGTGTTAAGAGAAGCTTTCTTT. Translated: CASCKTGVLREAFF.

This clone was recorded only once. The CDR3 spells CRGTGGDEQFF. The CDR3 bases are TGCAGGGGAACAGGGGGCGATGAGCAGTTCTTC. The chain carries TRBV20-1 and TRBJ2-1; 9 nucleotides line up with TRBD1. This CDR3 has 11 amino acids. CDR1 is DFQATT and CDR2 is SNEGSKA in the germline V gene (reference sequence).

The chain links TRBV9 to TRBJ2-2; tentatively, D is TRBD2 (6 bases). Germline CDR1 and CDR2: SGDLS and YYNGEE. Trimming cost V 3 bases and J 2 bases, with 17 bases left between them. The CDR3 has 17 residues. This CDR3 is CASSAPMGGQNTGELFF. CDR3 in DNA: TGTGCCAGCAGCGCCCCTATGGGGGGTCAAAACACCGGGGAGCTGTTTTTT.

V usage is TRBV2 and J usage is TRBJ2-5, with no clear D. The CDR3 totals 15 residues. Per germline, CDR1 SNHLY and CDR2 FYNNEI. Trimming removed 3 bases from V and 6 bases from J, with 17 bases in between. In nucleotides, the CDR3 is TGTGCCAGCAGTGAGTCGGATGGGCTCGGAAAGACCCAGTACTTC. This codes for CASSESDGLGKTQYF.

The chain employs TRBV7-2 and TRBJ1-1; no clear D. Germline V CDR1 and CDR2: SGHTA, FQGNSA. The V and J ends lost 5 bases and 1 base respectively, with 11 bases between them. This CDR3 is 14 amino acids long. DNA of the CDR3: TGTGCCAGCAGCGCGTCAGGATGGAACACTGAAGCTTTCTTT. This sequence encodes CASSASGWNTEAFF.

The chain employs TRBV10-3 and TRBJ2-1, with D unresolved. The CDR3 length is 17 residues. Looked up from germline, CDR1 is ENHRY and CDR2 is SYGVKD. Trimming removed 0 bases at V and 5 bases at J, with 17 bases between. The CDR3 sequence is CAISESTQSIGDNEQFF. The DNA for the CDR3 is TGTGCCATCAGTGAGTCGACTCAATCTATAGGAGACAATGAGCAGTTCTTC.

This CDR3 reads CSPRSGTDPTDTQYF. CDR3 coding DNA: TGCAGCCCCCGATCAGGGACAGACCCCACAGATACGCAGTATTTT. This chain joins TRBV29-1 and TRBJ2-3; 7 nucleotides match TRBD1. Germline V gives CDR1 SQVTM, CDR2 ANQGSEA. The CDR3 covers 15 residues. The V segment lost 8 bases and the J segment 2 bases; nucleotides outside the gene matches: 13.

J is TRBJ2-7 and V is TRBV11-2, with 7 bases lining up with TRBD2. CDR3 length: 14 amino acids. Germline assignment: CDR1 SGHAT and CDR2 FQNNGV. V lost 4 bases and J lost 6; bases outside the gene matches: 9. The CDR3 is CASSSFREGREQYF. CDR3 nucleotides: TGTGCCAGCAGCTCCTTTAGGGAGGGCCGCGAGCAGTACTTC. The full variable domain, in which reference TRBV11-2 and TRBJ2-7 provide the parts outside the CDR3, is EAGVAQSPRYKIIEKRQSVAFWCNPISGHATLYWYQQILGQGPKLLIQFQNNGVVDDSQLPKDRFSAERLKGVDSTLKIQPAKLEDSAVYLCASSSFREGREQYFGPGTRLTVT.

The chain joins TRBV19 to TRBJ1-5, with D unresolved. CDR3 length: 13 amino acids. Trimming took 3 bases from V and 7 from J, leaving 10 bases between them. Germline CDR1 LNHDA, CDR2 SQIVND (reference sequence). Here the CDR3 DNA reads TGTGCCAGTAGTATCAGCGCCGTGCAGCCCCAGCATTTT. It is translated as CASSISAVQPQHF.

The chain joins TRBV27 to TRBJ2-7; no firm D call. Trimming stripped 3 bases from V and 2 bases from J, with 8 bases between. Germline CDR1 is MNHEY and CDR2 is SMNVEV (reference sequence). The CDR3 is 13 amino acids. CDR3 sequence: CASSFGSTYEQYF. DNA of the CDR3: TGTGCCAGCAGTTTCGGGTCGACCTACGAGCAGTACTTC.

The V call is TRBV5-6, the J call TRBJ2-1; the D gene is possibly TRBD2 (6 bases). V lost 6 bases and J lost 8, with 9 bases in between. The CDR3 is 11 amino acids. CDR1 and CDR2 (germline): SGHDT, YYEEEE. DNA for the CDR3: TGTGCCAGCAATTGGGGGGATGAGCAGTTCTTC. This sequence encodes CASNWGDEQFF.

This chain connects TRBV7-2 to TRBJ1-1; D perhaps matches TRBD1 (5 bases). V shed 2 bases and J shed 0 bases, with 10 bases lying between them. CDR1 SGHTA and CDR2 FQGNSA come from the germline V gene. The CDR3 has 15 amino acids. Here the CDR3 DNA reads TGTGCCAGCAGCTTAACGACAGAGTTGAACACTGAAGCTTTCTTT. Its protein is CASSLTTELNTEAFF.

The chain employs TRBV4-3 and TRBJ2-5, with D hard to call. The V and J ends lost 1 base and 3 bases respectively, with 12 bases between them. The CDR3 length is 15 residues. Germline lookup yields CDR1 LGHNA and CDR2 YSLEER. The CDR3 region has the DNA TGCGCCAGCAGCCAAGGAGGCGGCAACGAAGAGACCCAGTACTTC. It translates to CASSQGGGNEETQYF.

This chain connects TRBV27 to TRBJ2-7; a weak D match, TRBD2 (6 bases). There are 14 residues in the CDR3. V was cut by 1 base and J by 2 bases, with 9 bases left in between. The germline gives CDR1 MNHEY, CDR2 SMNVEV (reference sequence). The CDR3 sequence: CASSLYGTPYEQYF. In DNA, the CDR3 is TGTGCCAGCAGTTTATACGGGACTCCCTACGAGCAGTACTTC.

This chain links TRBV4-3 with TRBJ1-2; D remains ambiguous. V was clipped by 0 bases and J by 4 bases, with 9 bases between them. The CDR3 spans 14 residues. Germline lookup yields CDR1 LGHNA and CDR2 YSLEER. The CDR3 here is CASSQDPGFYGYTF. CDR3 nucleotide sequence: TGCGCCAGCAGCCAAGATCCCGGGTTCTATGGCTACACCTTC.

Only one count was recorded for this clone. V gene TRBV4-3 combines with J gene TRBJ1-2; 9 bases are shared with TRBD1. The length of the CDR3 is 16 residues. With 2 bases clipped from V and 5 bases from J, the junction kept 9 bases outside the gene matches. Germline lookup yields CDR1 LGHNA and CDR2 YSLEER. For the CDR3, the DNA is TGCGCCAGCAGCCAACTTACAGGGGGCGCAGGGTATGGCTACACCTTC. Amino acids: CASSQLTGGAGYGYTF.

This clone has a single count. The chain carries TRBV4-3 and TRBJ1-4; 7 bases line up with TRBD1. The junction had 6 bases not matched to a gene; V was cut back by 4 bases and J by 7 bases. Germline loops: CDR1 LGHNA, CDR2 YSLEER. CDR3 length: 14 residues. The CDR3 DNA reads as TGCGCCAGCAGCCCCCACTACAGGGGTGAAAAACTGTTTTTT. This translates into CASSPHYRGEKLFF.

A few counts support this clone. The CDR3 nucleotides read TGTGCCAGCAGCGTGGACAACCAGGGTACTGAAGCTTTCTTT. This encodes CASSVDNQGTEAFF. The V gene is TRBV9, the J gene TRBJ1-1, with a possible D match to TRBD1 (5 bases). This CDR3 region has 14 residues. Trimming removed 2 bases at V and 5 bases at J, with 13 bases between. Germline lookup yields CDR1 SGDLS and CDR2 YYNGEE.

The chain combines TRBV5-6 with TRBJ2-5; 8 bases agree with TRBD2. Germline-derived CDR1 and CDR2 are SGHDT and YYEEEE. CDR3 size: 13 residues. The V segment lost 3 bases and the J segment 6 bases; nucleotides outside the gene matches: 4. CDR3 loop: CASSWGLEKTQYF. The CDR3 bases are TGTGCCAGCAGCTGGGGACTAGAAAAGACCCAGTACTTC.